A single sample gave rise to the 21 T cell receptor beta chains below, sequenced in a study of shared clonotypes between healthy human individuals. Method: immunoSEQ multiplex PCR; TCRdb's copy keeps in-frame clones and lacks some. Among about 2 million clones listed, roughly 96% were seen once. The sample was naive CD4+ T cells sorted from blood. As to subset: CD45RA+ positively selected. The receptor set was obtained from a man younger than 30 in good health.

V and J are TRBV5-1 and TRBJ2-1; 13 bases agree with TRBD2. V gave up 0 bases and J gave up 8 bases; unmatched junction bases: 8. The CDR3 is 17 amino acids. The germline V gene has CDR1 SGHRS and CDR2 YFSETQ. The CDR3 is CASSLERTSGSLDEQFF. CDR3 bases: TGCGCCAGCAGCTTGGAAAGGACTAGCGGGAGTCTGGATGAGCAGTTCTTC.

This sequence joins TRBV2 and TRBJ1-1; D not certain. Germline lookup yields CDR1 SNHLY and CDR2 FYNNEI. V lost 5 bases and J lost 0, with 7 bases in between. CDR3 length: 13 amino acids. CDR3 protein: CASSNGLNTEAFF. CDR3 bases: TGTGCCAGCAGTAACGGACTGAACACTGAAGCTTTCTTT.

Details on this clone: Other DNA sequences in this specimen translate into the identical CDR3. The chain employs TRBV10-3 and TRBJ2-3; 9 nucleotides align to TRBD1. The germline CDR1 and CDR2 sequences are ENHRY and SYGVKD. V trimming: 7 bases; J trimming: 3 bases; junction bases outside the gene matches: 2. CDR3 length: 13 amino acids. CDR3 region: CAITGQGTDTQYF. DNA of the CDR3: TGTGCCATCACCGGACAGGGGACAGATACGCAGTATTTT.

This sequence joins TRBV5-1 and TRBJ2-3; no reliable D call. This CDR3 is built from 16 residues. Trimming left V 4 bases short and J 2 bases short, with 17 bases between. The germline V gene has CDR1 SGHRS and CDR2 YFSETQ. This CDR3 is CASSLFFDPFTDTQYF. As DNA, the CDR3 is TGCGCCAGCAGCCTCTTCTTTGACCCATTCACAGATACGCAGTATTTT.

The chain joins TRBV4-1 to TRBJ1-5; the match to TRBD1 covers 9 bases. The germline V gene encodes CDR1 MGHRA and CDR2 YSYEKL. V trimming: 1 base; J trimming: 4 bases; junction bases outside the gene matches: 8. This CDR3 has 17 amino acids. The CDR3 loop is CASSQVAGTGLNQPQHF. The CDR3 DNA follows: TGCGCCAGCAGCCAAGTAGCGGGGACAGGGCTAAATCAGCCCCAGCATTTT.

This rearrangement joins TRBV6-1 to TRBJ1-3; D is unclear. The CDR3 has 16 amino acids. Germline V gives CDR1 MNHNS, CDR2 SASEGT. Trimming left V 3 bases short and J 0 bases short, with 12 bases between. CDR3 sequence (DNA): TGTGCCAGCAGTGACCTGCTTGTCAGCTCTGGAAACACCATATATTTT. It specifies CASSDLLVSSGNTIYF.

Worth noting for this clone: Other nucleotide sequences from this sample produce the same CDR3. The rearrangement joins TRBV18 to TRBJ1-4; no definite D call. The CDR3 length is 14 residues. V dropped 4 bases and J dropped 0 bases, with 6 bases sitting between them. CDR1 and CDR2 (germline): KGHSH, LQKENI. CDR3 region: CASSQGPTNEKLFF. CDR3 DNA sequence: TGTGCCAGCTCACAAGGGCCAACTAATGAAAAACTGTTTTTT.

The rearrangement joins TRBV6-1 to TRBJ1-2; D uncertain. This CDR3 is 12 amino acids long. With 2 bases removed from V and 8 bases from J, the gap between germline ends came to 9 bases. Germline CDR1 reads MNHNS; CDR2 reads SASEGT. The CDR3 is CASSEQIRGYTF. The CDR3, as DNA: TGTGCCAGCAGTGAACAAATACGAGGCTACACCTTC.

The chain combines TRBV7-2 with TRBJ2-7, with 7 bases matching TRBD2. Germline V lookup: CDR1 SGHTA, CDR2 FQGNSA. The ends lost 3 bases at V and 5 bases at J; junction bases unmatched: 13. The CDR3 has 16 amino acids. CDR3 sequence (DNA): TGTGCCAGCAGCTTCGGAGGGCGCGGGGGTGTGGACGAGCAGTACTTC. This codes for CASSFGGRGGVDEQYF.

V gene TRBV5-1 combines with J gene TRBJ2-7, with 7 bases matching TRBD1. Germline trimming cut 0 bases from V and 5 bases from J; bases unmatched to any gene: 8. The CDR3 totals 15 residues. Germline CDR1 and CDR2: SGHRS and YFSETQ. As DNA, the CDR3 is TGCGCCAGCAGCTTGGTGACAGGGAGTTGGGACGAGCAGTACTTC. This translates into CASSLVTGSWDEQYF.

The rearrangement links TRBV2 to TRBJ1-6; tentative D call: TRBD1 (6 bases). V was cut by 2 bases and J by 4 bases, with 6 bases left in between. CDR3 length equals 14 residues. CDR1 SNHLY and CDR2 FYNNEI come from the germline V gene. The CDR3 bases are TGTGCCAGCAGTGAACAGGGGTATAATTCACCCCTCCACTTT. This gives the protein CASSEQGYNSPLHF.

This chain connects TRBV5-1 to TRBJ1-6, with D perhaps matching TRBD1 (6 bases). V lost 2 bases and J 6 bases, leaving 12 bases between the germline ends. The CDR3 totals 15 residues. Germline V gives CDR1 SGHRS, CDR2 YFSETQ. The CDR3 DNA reads as TGCGCCAGCAGCTTAGAGGACAGCTTTAATTCACCCCTCCACTTT. Translating gives CASSLEDSFNSPLHF.

In DNA, the CDR3 is TGTGCCAGCAGTCCCACAGGGGGGACTTATAATTCACCCCTCCACTTT. Protein sequence: CASSPTGGTYNSPLHF. The genes are TRBV27 and TRBJ1-6, with TRBD1 matching 8 bases. Germline loops: CDR1 MNHEY, CDR2 SMNVEV (reference sequence). The V segment lost 5 bases and the J segment 4 bases; nucleotides outside the gene matches: 7. The CDR3 has 16 residues.

The genes are TRBV10-1 and TRBJ1-1, with TRBD1 matching over 9 bases. Germline V gene data show CDR1 as WNHNN and CDR2 as SYGVQD (reference sequence). The CDR3 covers 16 residues. V dropped 3 bases and J dropped 6; count of bases not matched to a gene: 11. DNA for the CDR3: TGCGCCAGCAGTGACGCCACCGGGACAGGGTTCGCTGAAGCTTTCTTT. It translates to CASSDATGTGFAEAFF.

With regard to this clone: This sample includes further DNA sequences coding for the same CDR3. The chain combines TRBV6-5 with TRBJ1-1, with a weak D call TRBD1 (5 bases). The CDR3 runs 11 residues. V dropped 5 bases and J dropped 4 bases, with 5 bases sitting between them. Per the germline V gene, CDR1 is MNHEY and CDR2 is SVGAGI. In DNA form, the CDR3 reads TGTGCCAGCAGTCAGGGCACTGAAGCTTTCTTT. This encodes CASSQGTEAFF.

Note on this clone: An end of the junction does not agree with germline; a read error may underlie this. Additional DNA sequences in this sample encode the identical CDR3. The V gene is TRBV19, the J gene TRBJ1-4; D not certain. CDR3 size: 13 residues. The germline CDR1 and CDR2 sequences are LNHDA and SQIVND (reference sequence). This chain's CDR3 is CASSIGYGEKLFF. DNA for the CDR3: TGTGCCAGCAGTATCGGTTACGGGGAAAAACTGTTTTTT.

V and J are TRBV10-2 and TRBJ2-5; D not certain. Trimming removed 4 bases at V and 7 bases at J, with 25 bases between. The CDR3 sequence is 17 residues long. Germline V gene lookup returns CDR1 WSHSY and CDR2 SAAADI. This chain's CDR3 is CASSGTGLGLTRGTQYF. The DNA for the CDR3 is TGCGCCAGCAGTGGCACGGGTTTAGGCTTGACGAGAGGGACCCAGTACTTC.

The rearrangement uses TRBV27 and TRBJ2-7; D gene uncertain. V lost 1 base and J 1 base, leaving 11 bases between the germline ends. This CDR3 has 15 amino acids. Germline V lookup: CDR1 MNHEY, CDR2 SMNVEV (reference sequence). The CDR3, as DNA: TGTGCCAGCAGTTTATGGGCAGGACCTTCCTACGAGCAGTACTTC. It is translated as CASSLWAGPSYEQYF.

The genes are TRBV6-1 and TRBJ2-2; 10 nucleotides match TRBD2. Trimming removed 1 base from V and 4 bases from J; junction bases left unmatched: 9. CDR3 size: 18 residues. Per germline, CDR1 MNHNS and CDR2 SASEGT. CDR3 in DNA: TGTGCCAGCAGTGAAGACGGAGCGGGAGGGCGGATCACCGGGGAGCTGTTTTTT. This gives the protein CASSEDGAGGRITGELFF.

This chain connects TRBV19 to TRBJ1-5; D gene uncertain. The V end was cut by 4 bases, the J end by 0 bases, with 10 bases between. Germline V CDR1 and CDR2: LNHDA, SQIVND (reference sequence). The CDR3 length is 15 residues. CDR3 bases: TGTGCCAGTAGTACTACGGACGGTAGCAATCAGCCCCAGCATTTT. Protein product: CASSTTDGSNQPQHF.

Points on this clone: Other DNA sequences in the sample encode the same CDR3. The chain is built from TRBV6-1 and TRBJ1-5, with unresolved D. Per germline, CDR1 MNHNS and CDR2 SASEGT. The CDR3 is 13 amino acids. Trimming removed 1 base from V and 7 bases from J, with 8 bases in between. For the CDR3, the DNA is TGTGCCAGCAGTGAAGAAGACGGGCAGCCCCAGCATTTT. Residues: CASSEEDGQPQHF.